The TCR beta chain under discussion was sequenced for a study of blood T cell repertoires in COVID-19. The table came from immunoSEQ multiplex PCR; TCRdb's copy has only in-frame clones and leaves some out. The data show about 230,000 clones, with roughly 85% seen just once and about 2.5% held by the top ten. CDR1 and CDR2 (germline): SGHTA, FQGNSA. Trimming removed 5 bases from V and 5 bases from J, with 18 bases in between. This CDR3 has 15 residues. The clonotype originates from a woman in her sixties or seventies with active or convalescent COVID-19. The sequenced sample consisted of peripheral blood. The rearrangement uses TRBV7-2 and TRBJ2-5; D not certain. The CDR3 here is CASSTGIVAGETQYF. CDR3 sequence (DNA): TGTGCCAGCAGCACCGGTATCGTGGCCGGGGAGACCCAGTACTTC.